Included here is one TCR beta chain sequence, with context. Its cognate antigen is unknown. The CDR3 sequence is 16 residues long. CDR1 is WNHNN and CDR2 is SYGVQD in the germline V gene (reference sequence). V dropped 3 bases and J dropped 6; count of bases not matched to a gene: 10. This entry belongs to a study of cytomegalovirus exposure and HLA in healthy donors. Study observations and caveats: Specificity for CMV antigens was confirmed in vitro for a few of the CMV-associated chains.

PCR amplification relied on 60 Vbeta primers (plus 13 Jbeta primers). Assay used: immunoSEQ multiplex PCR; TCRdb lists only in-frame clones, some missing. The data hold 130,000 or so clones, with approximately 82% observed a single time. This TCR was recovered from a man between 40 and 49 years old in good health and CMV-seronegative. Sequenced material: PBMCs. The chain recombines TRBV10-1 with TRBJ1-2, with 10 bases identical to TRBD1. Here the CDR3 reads CASSDRRGDRGNGYTF. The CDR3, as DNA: TGCGCCAGCAGTGACCGTCGAGGGGACAGGGGAAATGGCTACACCTTC.